The 22 T cell receptor beta chains reported below all come from one sample, sequenced in a study of blood T cells in healthy people across ages. Combining a sample-barcoded 5' primer with a J-beta primer mix, a second PCR ran for about 7 to 12 cycles. TCRdb re-analysed the 5' RACE reads in MiXCR, keeping a single row per CDR3 protein. The sample has 750,000 to 950,000 distinct CDR3 sequences; roughly 29% are singletons. These records were also assigned to another study, of T cells of mothers and their children.

The sequenced material came from blood. The receptors were gathered from a woman aged 40 to 50 in good health.

The rearrangement links TRBV9 to TRBJ2-1; tentatively, D is TRBD1 (5 bases). Germline V gene data show CDR1 as SGDLS and CDR2 as YYNGEE. V gave up 4 bases and J gave up 8 bases, with 16 bases separating them. The CDR3 length is 14 residues. The CDR3 loop is CASSFQPQGYEQFF. The CDR3 bases are TGTGCCAGCAGCTTCCAACCTCAGGGCTATGAGCAGTTCTTC.

This clonotype has only a few counts. The chain links TRBV7-2 to TRBJ2-4, with 9 positions matching TRBD2. CDR1 SGHTA and CDR2 FQGNSA come from the germline V gene. V lost 5 bases, J lost 7 bases, and 21 bases stayed unmatched. The CDR3 loop spans 19 amino acids. Written as DNA, the CDR3 is TGTGCCAGCAGCCCCCGCGGTAGCGGGGGAGCTAACCGGGGGAACATTCAGTACTTC. Its translation: CASSPRGSGGANRGNIQYF.

This clonotype came up many times. V is TRBV7-2 and J is TRBJ2-5; D unclear. The CDR3 runs to 15 residues. Trimming shortened V by 0 bases and J by 7 bases, and 15 bases separated the two germline ends. CDR1 is SGHTA and CDR2 is FQGNSA in the germline V gene. CDR3 amino acids: CASSLAFARPGTQYF. For the CDR3, the DNA is TGTGCCAGCAGCTTAGCCTTCGCGAGGCCCGGGACCCAGTACTTC. Using reference TRBV7-2 and TRBJ2-5 for the parts outside the CDR3, the full variable domain is GAGVSQSPSNKVTEKGKDVELRCDPISGHTALYWYRQSLGQGLEFLIYFQGNSAPDKSGLPSDRFSAERTGGSVSTLTIQRTQQEDSAVYLCASSLAFARPGTQYFGPGTRLLVL.

CDR3 nucleotide sequence: TGCGCCAGCAGCTTGGGGACGACTAGTAAAGAGACCCAGTACTTC. Amino acids: CASSLGTTSKETQYF. V is TRBV5-1 and J is TRBJ2-5, with TRBD2 as a possible D gene (6 bases). Trimming cost V 0 bases and J 3 bases, with 12 bases left between them. Germline lookup yields CDR1 SGHRS and CDR2 YFSETQ. There are 15 residues in the CDR3.

This clonotype was picked up a small number of times. The chain links TRBV11-2 to TRBJ2-1; D is perhaps TRBD2 (5 bases). The CDR3 sequence is 16 residues long. Germline V gene lookup returns CDR1 SGHAT and CDR2 FQNNGV. Trimming pared 2 bases from V and 0 bases from J, leaving 11 bases between. DNA for the CDR3: TGTGCCAGCAGCTTACATGGGGAGAGCTCCTACAATGAGCAGTTCTTC. Residues: CASSLHGESSYNEQFF.

This clonotype was detected ten times or more. V and J are TRBV7-9 and TRBJ1-2, with 7 bases lining up with TRBD1. The CDR3 extends over 16 amino acids. Per the germline V gene, CDR1 is SEHNR and CDR2 is FQNEAQ (reference sequence). V lost 10 bases and J lost 6; bases outside the gene matches: 20. DNA of the CDR3: TGTGCCACCCCTGGGCCAGGGGGGAATCTTGAGAATGGCTACACCTTC. Its translation: CATPGPGGNLENGYTF.

The rearrangement joins TRBV6-1 to TRBJ2-6; 7 bases match TRBD1. The CDR3 is made up of 19 amino acids. Germline CDR1 reads MNHNS; CDR2 reads SASEGT. The V segment lost 3 bases and the J segment 0 bases; nucleotides outside the gene matches: 11. The CDR3 spells CASSDGFPRGSSGANVLTF. In nucleotides, the CDR3 is TGTGCCAGCAGTGATGGCTTTCCCAGGGGGAGCTCTGGGGCCAACGTCCTGACTTTC.

The CDR3 region has the DNA TGCGCCAGCAGCCTACGGACACCCCTCGAGACCCAGTACTTC. Translated, it gives CASSLRTPLETQYF. This chain uses TRBV4-1 with TRBJ2-7; tentative D call: TRBD1 (5 bases). The J call is doubtful: the DNA matches TRBJ2-5 better. The CDR3 has 14 amino acids. Germline values: CDR1 MGHRA, CDR2 YSYEKL.

Concerning this clonotype itself: This clone may be a read error of a much larger clone one base away. The chain carries TRBV5-1 and TRBJ2-7, with 11 nucleotides matching TRBD1. The CDR3 spans 15 residues. Germline CDR1 and CDR2: SGHRS and YFSETQ. The CDR3 DNA sequence: TGCGCCAGCAGCAACCCCGGGACAGGGGGGTACGAGCAGGACTTC. Its protein is CASSNPGTGGYEQDF. Full variable domain (rest looked up from reference TRBV5-1 and TRBJ2-7): KAGVTQTPRYLIKTRGQQVTLSCSPISGHRSVSWYQQTPGQGLQFLFEYFSETQRNKGNFPGRFSGRQFSNSRSEMNVSTLELGDSALYLCASSNPGTGGYEQDFGPGTRLTVT.

This clonotype was observed at least ten times. V usage is TRBV7-2 and J usage is TRBJ2-7, with 11 bases identical to TRBD2. CDR1 and CDR2 from the germline V gene are SGHTA and FQGNSA. V lost 6 bases to trimming and J lost 5 bases; unmatched junction nucleotides: 9. This CDR3 is 15 amino acids long. CDR3 sequence reads: CASSLLSGGADEQYF. The CDR3 DNA is TGTGCCAGCAGTCTACTTAGCGGGGGGGCGGACGAGCAGTACTTC. The full variable domain, in which reference TRBV7-2 and TRBJ2-7 provide the parts outside the CDR3, is GAGVSQSPSNKVTEKGKDVELRCDPISGHTALYWYRQSLGQGLEFLIYFQGNSAPDKSGLPSDRFSAERTGGSVSTLTIQRTQQEDSAVYLCASSLLSGGADEQYFGPGTRLTVT.

The chain uses TRBV6-1 and TRBJ2-7, with TRBD1 as a possible D gene (6 bases). The CDR3 runs to 14 residues. Trimming stripped 4 bases from V and 3 bases from J, with 13 bases between. CDR1 is MNHNS, CDR2 SASEGT, per germline. The CDR3 DNA follows: TGTGCCAGCAGTGGACAGGATCCGAGCTACGAGCAGTACTTC. Translating gives CASSGQDPSYEQYF.

The rearrangement links TRBV19 to TRBJ1-5; D ambiguous. The V gene's germline CDR1 is LNHDA and CDR2 SQIVND (reference sequence). The CDR3 has 15 amino acids. Trimming stripped 3 bases from V and 1 base from J, with 10 bases between. The CDR3 is CASSMEGMSNQPQHF. In DNA form, the CDR3 reads TGTGCCAGTAGTATGGAAGGGATGAGCAATCAGCCCCAGCATTTT.

This clonotype was picked up a small number of times. A much larger clone sits a single nucleotide away, making a read error possible. The chain links TRBV11-2 to TRBJ2-7, with D uncertain. The CDR3 is 14 residues long. From germline, CDR1 is SGHAT and CDR2 FQNNGV. The ends were cut back, 4 bases at V and 8 bases at J, with 18 bases in the middle. Here the CDR3 reads CASSCSDVAGKQYF. As DNA, the CDR3 is TGTGCCAGCAGCTGTTCGGACGTAGCTGGGAAGCAGTACTTC.

The chain carries TRBV12-3 or TRBV12-4 and TRBJ1-2, with D perhaps matching TRBD1 (5 bases). This CDR3 contains 11 residues. V gave up 7 bases and J gave up 7 bases, with 10 bases separating them. In DNA, the CDR3 is TGTGCCAGCACCAGCGGGGCTGGCTACACCTTC. As protein: CASTSGAGYTF.

This clonotype was counted only a few times. The chain is built from TRBV9 and TRBJ2-5; TRBD1 agrees at 9 bases. The V and J ends lost 3 bases and 6 bases, in that order; junction bases with no gene match: 6. The CDR3 has 14 residues. CDR1 is SGDLS and CDR2 is YYNGEE in the germline V gene. This chain's CDR3 is CASSAGQGEKTQYF. The CDR3 region has the DNA TGTGCCAGCAGCGCGGGACAGGGCGAAAAGACCCAGTACTTC.

This clonotype was detected ten times or more. The chain joins TRBV29-1 to TRBJ2-1, with D possibly TRBD2 on 6 matching bases. The CDR3 runs to 16 residues. V gave up 3 bases and J gave up 0 bases, with 15 bases separating them. Germline V gives CDR1 SQVTM, CDR2 ANQGSEA. The CDR3 nucleotides are TGCAGCGTTGAGTATCGCGGAGGGACCTCCTACAATGAGCAGTTCTTC. Its protein product is CSVEYRGGTSYNEQFF.

The J gene is TRBJ2-7, the V gene TRBV11-2; TRBD2 aligns across 9 bases. J was trimmed by 0 bases and V by 5 bases; bases with no gene match: 11. Germline-derived CDR1 and CDR2 are SGHAT and FQNNGV. This CDR3 has 17 amino acids. CDR3 DNA: TGTGCCAGCAGCCCATGGAGAGGACTAGCGAGCTCCTACGAGCAGTACTTC. Translation gives CASSPWRGLASSYEQYF.

Comment on this clonotype: A single base separates this from a much larger clone, so it may be a read error. This chain links TRBV29-1 with TRBJ2-4; possibly TRBD1 for D (6 bases). Trimming removed 7 bases at V and 13 bases at J, with 23 bases between. The germline V gene encodes CDR1 SQVTM and CDR2 ANQGSEA. The CDR3 length is 13 residues. The CDR3 DNA reads TGCAGCGCACAGGGATGGGCCTCTAGTGAGCAGTACTTC. Translating it yields CSAQGWASSEQYF.

The chain links TRBV20-1 to TRBJ2-4, with 10 positions matching TRBD1. The better agreement between TRBJ2-7 and the DNA end casts doubt on the J call. The germline V gene has CDR1 DFQATT and CDR2 SNEGSKA (reference sequence). CDR3 length: 14 amino acids. CDR3 in amino acids: CSAGLDRGAYEQYF. The CDR3 coding sequence is TGCAGTGCTGGACTGGACAGGGGGGCCTACGAGCAGTACTTC.

In DNA, the CDR3 is TGCAGCGTTGAATCGGGGCGCGGCACTGAAGCTTTCTTT. This encodes CSVESGRGTEAFF. The chain combines TRBV29-1 with TRBJ1-1; possibly TRBD1 for D (5 bases). This CDR3 is 13 amino acids long. The V end was cut by 2 bases, the J end by 4 bases, with 11 bases between. Germline V CDR1 and CDR2: SQVTM, ANQGSEA.

This clonotype was recorded once. The CDR3 nucleotides are TGTGCCAGCAGCCCTAACAGGGGGCCTTCACCCCTCCACTTT. It translates to CASSPNRGPSPLHF. V and J are TRBV14 and TRBJ1-6, with 9 positions matching TRBD1. The V gene end was trimmed by 4 bases and the J gene end by 9 bases; junction bases not matched to a gene: 4. CDR3 length equals 14 residues. CDR1 SGHDN and CDR2 FVKESK come from the germline V gene.

This clonotype turned up a few times. A much more abundant neighbour one base away suggests this may be a read error. CDR3 sequence reads: CASSFGTPYNEQYF. The CDR3 bases are TGTGCCAGCAGCTTCGGGACACCATACAATGAGCAGTACTTC. This chain joins TRBV7-2 and TRBJ2-4, with D possibly being TRBD1 (6 bases). Germline CDR1 is SGHTA and CDR2 is FQGNSA. V shed 3 bases and J shed 13 bases, with 19 bases lying between them. This CDR3 has 14 amino acids. The whole variable domain, filled in from reference TRBV7-2 and TRBJ2-4, reads GAGVSQSPSNKVTEKGKDVELRCDPISGHTALYWYRQSLGQGLEFLIYFQGNSAPDKSGLPSDRFSAERTGGSVSTLTIQRTQQEDSAVYLCASSFGTPYNEQYFGAGTRLSVL.